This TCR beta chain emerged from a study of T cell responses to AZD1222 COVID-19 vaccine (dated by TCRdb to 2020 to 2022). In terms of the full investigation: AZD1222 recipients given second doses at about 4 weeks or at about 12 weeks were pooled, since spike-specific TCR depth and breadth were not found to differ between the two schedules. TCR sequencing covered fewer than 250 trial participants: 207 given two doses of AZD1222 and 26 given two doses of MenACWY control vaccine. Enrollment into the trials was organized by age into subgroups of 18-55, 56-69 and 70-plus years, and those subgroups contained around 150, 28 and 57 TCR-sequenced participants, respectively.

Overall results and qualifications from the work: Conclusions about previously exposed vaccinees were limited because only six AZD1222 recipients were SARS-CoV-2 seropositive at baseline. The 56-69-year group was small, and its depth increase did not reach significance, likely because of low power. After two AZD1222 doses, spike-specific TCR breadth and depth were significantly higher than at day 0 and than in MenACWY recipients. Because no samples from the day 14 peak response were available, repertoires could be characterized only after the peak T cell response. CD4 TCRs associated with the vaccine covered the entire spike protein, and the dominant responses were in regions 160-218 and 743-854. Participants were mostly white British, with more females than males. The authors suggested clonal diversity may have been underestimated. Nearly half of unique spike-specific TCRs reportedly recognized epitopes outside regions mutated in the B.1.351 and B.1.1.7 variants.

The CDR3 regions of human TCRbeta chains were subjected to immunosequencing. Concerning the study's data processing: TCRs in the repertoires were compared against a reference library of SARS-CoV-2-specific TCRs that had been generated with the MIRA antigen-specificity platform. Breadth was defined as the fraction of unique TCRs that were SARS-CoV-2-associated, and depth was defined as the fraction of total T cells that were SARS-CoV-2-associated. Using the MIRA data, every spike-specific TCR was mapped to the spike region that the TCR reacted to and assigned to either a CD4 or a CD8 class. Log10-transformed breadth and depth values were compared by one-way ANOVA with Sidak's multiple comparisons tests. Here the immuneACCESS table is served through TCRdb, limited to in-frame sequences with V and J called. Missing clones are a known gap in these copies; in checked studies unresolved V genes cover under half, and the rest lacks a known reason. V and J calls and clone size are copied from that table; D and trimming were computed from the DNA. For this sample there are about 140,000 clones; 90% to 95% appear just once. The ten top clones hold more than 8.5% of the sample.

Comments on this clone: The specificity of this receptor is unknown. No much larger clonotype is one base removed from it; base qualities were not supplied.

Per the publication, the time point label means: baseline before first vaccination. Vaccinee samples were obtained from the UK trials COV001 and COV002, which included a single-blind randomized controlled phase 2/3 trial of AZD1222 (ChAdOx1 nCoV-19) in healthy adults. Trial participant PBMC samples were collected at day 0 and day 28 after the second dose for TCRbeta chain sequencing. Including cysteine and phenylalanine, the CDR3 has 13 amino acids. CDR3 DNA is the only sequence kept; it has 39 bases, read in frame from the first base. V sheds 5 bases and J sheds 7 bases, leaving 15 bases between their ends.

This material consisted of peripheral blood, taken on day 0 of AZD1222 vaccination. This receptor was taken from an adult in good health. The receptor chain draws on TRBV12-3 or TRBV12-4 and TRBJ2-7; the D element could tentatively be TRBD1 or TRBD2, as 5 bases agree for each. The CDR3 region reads CASSLGPRWEQYF. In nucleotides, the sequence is TGTGCCAGCAGTCTGGGACCCCGGTGGGAGCAGTACTTC.